The source of this T cell receptor (beta chain) is a study of cytomegalovirus exposure and HLA in healthy donors. Points from the study as a whole: In a later analysis, an Asian-associated ancestry cluster reportedly showed fewer N-insertions than the roughly 700-donor mean. Around 160 TCR beta chains were listed as cytomegalovirus-associated.

The PCR used 60 Vbeta and 13 Jbeta primers. Clones were sequenced by immunoSEQ multiplex PCR, and TCRdb holds only the in-frame ones, with some missing. The table records nearly 110,000 clones, more than 60% of them present only once. The CDR3 length is 13 residues. V lost 8 bases and J lost 2; bases outside the gene matches: 3. Germline CDR1 reads MNHEY; CDR2 reads SVGAGI. About this clone: What it binds is unknown.

The material sequenced was PBMCs. This sequence was found in a woman in her fifties or sixties in good health and CMV-seropositive. J is TRBJ1-1 and V is TRBV6-5; 9 bases align to TRBD1. CDR3 residues: CASGTGTNTEAFF. The CDR3 DNA follows: TGTGCCAGCGGGACAGGGACTAACACTGAAGCTTTCTTT.